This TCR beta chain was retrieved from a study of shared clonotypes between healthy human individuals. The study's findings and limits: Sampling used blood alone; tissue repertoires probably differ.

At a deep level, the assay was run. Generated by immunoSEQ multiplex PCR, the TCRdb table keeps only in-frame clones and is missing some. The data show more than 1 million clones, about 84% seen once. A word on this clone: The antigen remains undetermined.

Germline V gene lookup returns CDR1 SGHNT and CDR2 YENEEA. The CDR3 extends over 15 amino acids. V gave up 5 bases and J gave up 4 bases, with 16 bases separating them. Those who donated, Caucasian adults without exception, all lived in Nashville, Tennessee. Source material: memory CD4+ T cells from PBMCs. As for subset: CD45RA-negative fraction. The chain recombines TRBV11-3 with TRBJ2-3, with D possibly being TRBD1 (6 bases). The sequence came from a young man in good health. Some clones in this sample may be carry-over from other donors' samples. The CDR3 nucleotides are TGTGCCAGCAGCGACCAGGGGCTCGGCGCAGATACGCAGTATTTT. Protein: CASSDQGLGADTQYF. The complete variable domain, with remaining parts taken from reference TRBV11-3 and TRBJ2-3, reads EAGVVQSPRYKIIEKKQPVAFWCNPISGHNTLYWYLQNLGQGPELLIRYENEEAVDDSQLPKDRFSAERLKGVDSTLKIQPAELGDSAVYLCASSDQGLGADTQYFGPGTRLTVL.